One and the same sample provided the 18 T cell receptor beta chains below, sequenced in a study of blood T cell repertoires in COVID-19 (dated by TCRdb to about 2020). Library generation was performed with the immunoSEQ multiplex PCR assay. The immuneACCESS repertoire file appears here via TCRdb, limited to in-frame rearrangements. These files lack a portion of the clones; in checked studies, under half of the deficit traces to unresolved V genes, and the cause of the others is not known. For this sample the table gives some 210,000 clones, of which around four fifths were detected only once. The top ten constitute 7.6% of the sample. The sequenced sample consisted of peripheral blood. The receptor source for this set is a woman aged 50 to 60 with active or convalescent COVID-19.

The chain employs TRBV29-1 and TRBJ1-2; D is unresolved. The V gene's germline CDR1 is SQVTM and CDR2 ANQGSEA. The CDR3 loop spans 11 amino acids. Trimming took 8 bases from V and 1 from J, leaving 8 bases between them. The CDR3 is CSLGSNYGYTF. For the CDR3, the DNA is TGCAGCCTTGGGAGTAACTATGGCTACACCTTC.

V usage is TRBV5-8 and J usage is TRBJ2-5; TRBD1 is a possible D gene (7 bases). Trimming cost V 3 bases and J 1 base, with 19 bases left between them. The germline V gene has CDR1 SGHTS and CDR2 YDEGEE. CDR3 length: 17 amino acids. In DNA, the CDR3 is TGTGCCAGCAGCTCGGGACAGAGTTGGGGGGCCCAAGAGACCCAGTACTTC. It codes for CASSSGQSWGAQETQYF.

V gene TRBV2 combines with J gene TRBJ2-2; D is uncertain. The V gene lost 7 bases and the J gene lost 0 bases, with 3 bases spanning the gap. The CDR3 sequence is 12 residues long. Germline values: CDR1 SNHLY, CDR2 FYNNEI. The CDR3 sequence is CASTPNTGELFF. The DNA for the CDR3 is TGTGCCAGCACTCCGAACACCGGGGAGCTGTTTTTT.

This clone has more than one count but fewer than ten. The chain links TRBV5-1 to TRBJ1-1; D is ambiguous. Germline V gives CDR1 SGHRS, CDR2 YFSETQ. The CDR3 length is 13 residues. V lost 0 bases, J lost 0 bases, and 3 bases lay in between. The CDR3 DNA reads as TGCGCCAGCAGCTTGGGTATGAACACTGAAGCTTTCTTT. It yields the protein CASSLGMNTEAFF. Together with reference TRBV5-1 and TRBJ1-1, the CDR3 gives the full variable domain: KAGVTQTPRYLIKTRGQQVTLSCSPISGHRSVSWYQQTPGQGLQFLFEYFSETQRNKGNFPGRFSGRQFSNSRSEMNVSTLELGDSALYLCASSLGMNTEAFFGQGTRLTVV.

In DNA, the CDR3 is TGTGCCAGCACTTTGGGTGGGACAGGGGGTTGGGAGCAGTACTTC. It yields the protein CASTLGGTGGWEQYF. This chain joins TRBV28 and TRBJ2-7, with 11 bases aligning to TRBD1. The CDR3 length is 15 residues. V was pared by 7 bases and J by 7 bases, with 12 bases of the junction left unmatched. The germline V gene has CDR1 MDHEN and CDR2 SYDVKM.

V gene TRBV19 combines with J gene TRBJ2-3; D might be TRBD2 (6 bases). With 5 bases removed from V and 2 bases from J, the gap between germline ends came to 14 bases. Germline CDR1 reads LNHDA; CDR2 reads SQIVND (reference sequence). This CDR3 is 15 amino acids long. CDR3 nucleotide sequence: TGTGCCAGTAGTCCTGTTGGGGGGACCACAGATACGCAGTATTTT. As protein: CASSPVGGTTDTQYF.

The CDR3 is CASSIGRRRGTEAFF. CDR3 nucleotides: TGTGCCAGTAGTATAGGCCGTCGGCGAGGCACTGAAGCTTTCTTT. V and J are TRBV19 and TRBJ1-1; D gene unclear. Deletions cut 1 base from V and 4 bases from J, with 13 bases between. The germline CDR1 and CDR2 sequences are LNHDA and SQIVND (reference sequence). The CDR3 has 15 amino acids.

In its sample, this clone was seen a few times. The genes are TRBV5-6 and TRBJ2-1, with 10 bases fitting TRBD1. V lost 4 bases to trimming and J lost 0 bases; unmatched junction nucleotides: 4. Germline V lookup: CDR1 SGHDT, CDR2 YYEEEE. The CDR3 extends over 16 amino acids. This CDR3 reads CASSGGQGSSYNEQFF. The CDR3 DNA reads TGTGCCAGCAGCGGGGGACAGGGGAGCTCCTACAATGAGCAGTTCTTC.

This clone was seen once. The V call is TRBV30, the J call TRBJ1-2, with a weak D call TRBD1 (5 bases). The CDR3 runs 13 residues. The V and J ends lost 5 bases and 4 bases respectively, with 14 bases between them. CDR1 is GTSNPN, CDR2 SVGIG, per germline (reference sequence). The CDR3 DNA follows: TGTGCCTGGGCCCTTGGGGGGGGCTATGGCTACACCTTC. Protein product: CAWALGGGYGYTF.

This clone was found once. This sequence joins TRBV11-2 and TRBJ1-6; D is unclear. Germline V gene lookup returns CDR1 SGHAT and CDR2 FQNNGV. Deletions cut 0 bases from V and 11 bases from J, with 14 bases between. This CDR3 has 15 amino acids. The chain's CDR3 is CASSLDASPRTPLHF. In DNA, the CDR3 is TGTGCCAGCAGCTTAGATGCGTCCCCAAGAACACCCCTCCACTTT. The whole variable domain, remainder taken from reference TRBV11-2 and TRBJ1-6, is EAGVAQSPRYKIIEKRQSVAFWCNPISGHATLYWYQQILGQGPKLLIQFQNNGVVDDSQLPKDRFSAERLKGVDSTLKIQPAKLEDSAVYLCASSLDASPRTPLHFGNGTRLTVT.

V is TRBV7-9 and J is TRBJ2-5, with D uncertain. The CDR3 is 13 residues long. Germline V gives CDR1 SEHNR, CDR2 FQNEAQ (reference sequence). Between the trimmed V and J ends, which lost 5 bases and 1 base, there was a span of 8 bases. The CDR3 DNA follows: TGTGCCAGCAGCAGCCCACCCCAAGAGACCCAGTACTTC. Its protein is CASSSPPQETQYF.

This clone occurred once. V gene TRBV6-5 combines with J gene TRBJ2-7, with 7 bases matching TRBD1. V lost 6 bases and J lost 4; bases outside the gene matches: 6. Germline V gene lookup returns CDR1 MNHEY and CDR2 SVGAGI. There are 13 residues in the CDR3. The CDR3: CASSLRTGYEQYF. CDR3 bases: TGTGCCAGCAGCCTCCGGACAGGTTACGAGCAGTACTTC.

The CDR3 protein is CASSLLGGGQEKLFF. The DNA for the CDR3 is TGTGCCAGCAGCTTGTTAGGGGGAGGGCAGGAAAAACTGTTTTTT. The chain has TRBV5-4 and TRBJ1-4; perhaps TRBD1 as D (6 bases). Germline assignment: CDR1 SGHNT and CDR2 YYREEE (reference sequence). V lost 1 base to trimming and J lost 8 bases, with 15 bases between them. The CDR3 has 15 amino acids.

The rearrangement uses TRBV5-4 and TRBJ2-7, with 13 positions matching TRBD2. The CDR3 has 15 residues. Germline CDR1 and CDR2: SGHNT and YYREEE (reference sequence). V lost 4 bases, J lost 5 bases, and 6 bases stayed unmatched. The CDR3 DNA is TGTGCCAGCAGCGGACCGGGACTAGCGGGAAACGAGCAGTACTTC. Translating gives CASSGPGLAGNEQYF.

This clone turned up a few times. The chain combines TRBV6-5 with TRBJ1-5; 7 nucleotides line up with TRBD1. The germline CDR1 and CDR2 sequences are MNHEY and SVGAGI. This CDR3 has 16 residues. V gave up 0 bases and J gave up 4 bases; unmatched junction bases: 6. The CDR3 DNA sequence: TGTGCCAGCAGTTACTCTCGACAGGGCGGAAATCAGCCCCAGCATTTT. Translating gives CASSYSRQGGNQPQHF.

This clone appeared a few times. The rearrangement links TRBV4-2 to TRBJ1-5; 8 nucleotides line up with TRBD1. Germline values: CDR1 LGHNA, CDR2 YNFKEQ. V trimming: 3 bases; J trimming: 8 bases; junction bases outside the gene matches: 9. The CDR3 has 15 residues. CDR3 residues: CASSQLSGGREPQHF. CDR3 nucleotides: TGTGCCAGCAGCCAGCTATCAGGGGGCAGGGAGCCCCAGCATTTT.

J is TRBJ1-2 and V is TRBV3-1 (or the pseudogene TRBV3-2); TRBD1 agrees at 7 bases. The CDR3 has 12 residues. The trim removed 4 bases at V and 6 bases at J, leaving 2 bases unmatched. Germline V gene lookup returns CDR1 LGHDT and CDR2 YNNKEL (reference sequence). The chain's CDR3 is CASSLGQNGYTF. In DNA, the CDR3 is TGTGCCAGCAGCCTGGGACAGAATGGCTACACCTTC.

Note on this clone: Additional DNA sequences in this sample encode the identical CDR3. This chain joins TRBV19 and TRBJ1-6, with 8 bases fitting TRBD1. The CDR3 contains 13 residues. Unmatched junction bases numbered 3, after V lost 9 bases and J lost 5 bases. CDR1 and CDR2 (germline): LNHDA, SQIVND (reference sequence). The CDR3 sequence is CASKTGDNSPLHF. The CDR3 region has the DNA TGTGCCAGCAAGACAGGGGATAATTCACCCCTCCACTTT.